This T cell receptor beta chain was sequenced for a study of shared clonotypes between healthy human individuals. Findings and caveats of the study: With several donors compared, roughly 5% of naive CD4 clonotypes were shared.

As concerns this clone: The antigen is undetermined.

This CDR3 is 16 amino acids long. Between the trimmed V and J ends, which lost 1 base and 1 base, there was a span of 11 bases. CDR1 and CDR2 from the germline V gene are SGHNT and YYREEE (reference sequence). Some clones are missing from TCRdb's copy, which holds only in-frame ones; the method was immunoSEQ multiplex PCR. The sample lists some 2,500,000 clones; around 90% were seen once. From CD4+ cells came CD45RA+ naive and CD45RA-negative memory subsets. This receptor was taken from a young man in good health. Some clones in this sample may be carry-over from other donors' samples. Material for sequencing was naive CD4+ T cells from PBMCs. As for subset: CD45RA+ positively selected. This chain joins TRBV5-4 and TRBJ2-2; D call uncertain. The CDR3 here is CASSLSSTKNTGELFF. As DNA, the CDR3 is TGTGCCAGCAGCTTGTCCTCTACCAAGAACACCGGGGAGCTGTTTTTT.